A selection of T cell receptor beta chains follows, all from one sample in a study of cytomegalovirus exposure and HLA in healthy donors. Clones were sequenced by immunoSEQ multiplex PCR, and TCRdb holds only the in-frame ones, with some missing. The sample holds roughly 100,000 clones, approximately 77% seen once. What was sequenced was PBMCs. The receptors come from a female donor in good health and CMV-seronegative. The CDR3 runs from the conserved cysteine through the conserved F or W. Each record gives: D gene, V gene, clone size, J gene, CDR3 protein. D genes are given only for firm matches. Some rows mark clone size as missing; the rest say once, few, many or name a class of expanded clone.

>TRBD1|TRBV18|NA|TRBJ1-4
CASSPRGQGIEKLFF
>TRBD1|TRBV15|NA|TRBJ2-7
CATSPGQGTYEQYF
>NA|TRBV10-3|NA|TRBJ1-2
CAITSGVTYGYTF
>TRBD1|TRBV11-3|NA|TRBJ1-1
CASSFTGDTEAFF
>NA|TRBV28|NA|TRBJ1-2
CASSFPQGRYGYTF
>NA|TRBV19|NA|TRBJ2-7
CASSTTWSGIDEQYF
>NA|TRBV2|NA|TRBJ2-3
CASSPAGQSSTDTQYF
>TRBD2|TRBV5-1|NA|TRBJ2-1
CASSIGLAGGTLGNEQFF
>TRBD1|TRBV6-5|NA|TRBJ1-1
CASGDRDRNTEAFF
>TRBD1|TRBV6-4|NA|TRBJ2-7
CASSLPDRVSYEQYF
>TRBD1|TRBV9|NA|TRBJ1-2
CASSPRTGGNYGYTF
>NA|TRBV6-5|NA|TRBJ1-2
CASSPSSYGYTF
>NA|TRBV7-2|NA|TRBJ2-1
CASSLRGTNFYNEQFF
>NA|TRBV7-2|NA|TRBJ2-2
CASSLKIVETGELFF
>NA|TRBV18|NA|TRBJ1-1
CASSLVPILRRDGGTEAFF
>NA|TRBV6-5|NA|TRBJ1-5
CASKRFEGNQPQHF
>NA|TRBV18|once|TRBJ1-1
CASSPQTGNTEAFF
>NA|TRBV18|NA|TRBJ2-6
CASSPRSGLDSGANVLTF
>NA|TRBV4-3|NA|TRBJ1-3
CASSQVVPGGLSSGNTIYF
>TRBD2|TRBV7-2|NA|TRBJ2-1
CASSLVGLANHNEQFF